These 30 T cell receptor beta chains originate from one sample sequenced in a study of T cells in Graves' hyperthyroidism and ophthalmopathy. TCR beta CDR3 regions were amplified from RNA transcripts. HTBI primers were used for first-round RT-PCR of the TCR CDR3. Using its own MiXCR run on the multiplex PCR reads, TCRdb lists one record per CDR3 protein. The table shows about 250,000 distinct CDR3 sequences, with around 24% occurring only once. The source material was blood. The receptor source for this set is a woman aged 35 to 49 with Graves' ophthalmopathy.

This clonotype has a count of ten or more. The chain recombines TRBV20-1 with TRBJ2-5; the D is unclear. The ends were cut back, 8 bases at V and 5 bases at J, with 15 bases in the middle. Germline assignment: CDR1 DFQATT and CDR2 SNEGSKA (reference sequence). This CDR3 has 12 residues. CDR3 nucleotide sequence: TGCAGTTCTGAAGATGATTGGGAGACCCAGTACTTC. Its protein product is CSSEDDWETQYF.

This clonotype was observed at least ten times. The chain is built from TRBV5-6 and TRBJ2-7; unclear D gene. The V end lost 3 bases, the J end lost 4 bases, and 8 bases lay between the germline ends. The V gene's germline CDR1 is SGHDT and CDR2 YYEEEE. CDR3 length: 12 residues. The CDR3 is CASSSTEYEQYF. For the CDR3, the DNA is TGTGCCAGCAGCTCCACGGAATACGAGCAGTACTTC. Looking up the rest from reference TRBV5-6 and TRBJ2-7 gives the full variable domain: DAGVTQSPTHLIKTRGQQVTLRCSPKSGHDTVSWYQQALGQGPQFIFQYYEEEERQRGNFPDRFSGHQFPNYSSELNVNALLLGDSALYLCASSSTEYEQYFGPGTRLTVT.

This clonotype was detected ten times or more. The CDR3 coding sequence is TGCAGTGCTAGTGAACCTAATAGCCCCAGCTCCTACGAGCAGTACTTC. Protein product: CSASEPNSPSSYEQYF. The chain is built from TRBV20-1 and TRBJ2-7; D is uncertain. The germline V gene has CDR1 DFQATT and CDR2 SNEGSKA (reference sequence). CDR3 size: 16 residues. V lost 3 bases and J 0 bases, leaving 18 bases between the germline ends.

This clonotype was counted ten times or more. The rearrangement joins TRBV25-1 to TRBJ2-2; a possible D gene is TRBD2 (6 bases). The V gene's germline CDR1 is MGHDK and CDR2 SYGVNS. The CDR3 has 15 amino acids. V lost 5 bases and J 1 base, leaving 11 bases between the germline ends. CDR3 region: CASSTDYLNTGELFF. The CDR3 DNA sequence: TGTGCCAGCAGTACGGACTACCTGAACACCGGGGAGCTGTTTTTT.

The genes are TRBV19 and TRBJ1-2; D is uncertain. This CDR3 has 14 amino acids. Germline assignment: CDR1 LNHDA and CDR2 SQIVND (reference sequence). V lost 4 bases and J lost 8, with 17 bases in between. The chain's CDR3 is CASSKTDLVGGYTF. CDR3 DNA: TGTGCCAGTAGTAAAACGGACCTAGTTGGGGGCTACACCTTC.

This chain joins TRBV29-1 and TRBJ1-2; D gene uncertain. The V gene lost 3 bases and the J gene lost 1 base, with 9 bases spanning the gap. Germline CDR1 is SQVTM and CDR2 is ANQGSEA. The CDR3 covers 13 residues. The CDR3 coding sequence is TGCAGCGTTGAGGACCGACGTAACTATGGCTACACCTTC. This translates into CSVEDRRNYGYTF.

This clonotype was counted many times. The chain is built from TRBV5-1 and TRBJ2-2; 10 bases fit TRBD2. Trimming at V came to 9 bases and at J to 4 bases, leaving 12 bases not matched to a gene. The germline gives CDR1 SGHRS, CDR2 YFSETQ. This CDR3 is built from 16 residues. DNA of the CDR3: TGCGCCACCACCTCTAGCGGGAGCTGGGGCACCGGGGAGCTGTTTTTT. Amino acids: CATTSSGSWGTGELFF.

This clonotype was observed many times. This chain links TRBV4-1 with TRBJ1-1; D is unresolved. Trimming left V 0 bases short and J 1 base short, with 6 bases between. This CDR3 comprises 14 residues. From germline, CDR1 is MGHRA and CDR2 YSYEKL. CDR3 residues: CASSQERGNTEAFF. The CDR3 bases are TGCGCCAGCAGCCAAGAACGAGGGAACACTGAAGCTTTCTTT.

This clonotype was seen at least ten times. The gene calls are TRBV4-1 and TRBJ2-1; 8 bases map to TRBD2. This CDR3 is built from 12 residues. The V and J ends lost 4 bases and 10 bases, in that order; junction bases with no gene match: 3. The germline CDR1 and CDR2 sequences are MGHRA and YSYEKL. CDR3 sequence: CASSLPSGEQFF. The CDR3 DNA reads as TGCGCCAGCAGCCTACCTAGCGGGGAGCAGTTCTTC.

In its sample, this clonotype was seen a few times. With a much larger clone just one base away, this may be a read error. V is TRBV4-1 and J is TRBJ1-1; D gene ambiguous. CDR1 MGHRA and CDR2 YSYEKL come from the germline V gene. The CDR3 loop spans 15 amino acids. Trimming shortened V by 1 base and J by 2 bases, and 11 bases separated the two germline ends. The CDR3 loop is CASSQVPGLNTEAFF. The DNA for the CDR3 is TGCGCCAGCAGCCAAGTTCCAGGCTTAAACACTGAAGCTTTCTTT.

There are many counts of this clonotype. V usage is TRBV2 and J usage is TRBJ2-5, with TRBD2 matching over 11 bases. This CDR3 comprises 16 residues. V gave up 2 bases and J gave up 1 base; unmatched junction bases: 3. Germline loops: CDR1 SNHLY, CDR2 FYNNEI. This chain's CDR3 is CASSERTSGLQETQYF. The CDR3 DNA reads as TGTGCCAGCAGTGAAAGGACTAGCGGGCTCCAAGAGACCCAGTACTTC.

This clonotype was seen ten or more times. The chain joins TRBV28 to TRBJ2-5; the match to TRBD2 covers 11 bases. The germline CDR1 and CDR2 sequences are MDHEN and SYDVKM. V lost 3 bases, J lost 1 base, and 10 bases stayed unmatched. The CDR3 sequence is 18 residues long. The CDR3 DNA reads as TGTGCCAGCAGTTTTAGTTGGAGGGGGACTAGCGGCCAAGAGACCCAGTACTTC. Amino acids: CASSFSWRGTSGQETQYF.

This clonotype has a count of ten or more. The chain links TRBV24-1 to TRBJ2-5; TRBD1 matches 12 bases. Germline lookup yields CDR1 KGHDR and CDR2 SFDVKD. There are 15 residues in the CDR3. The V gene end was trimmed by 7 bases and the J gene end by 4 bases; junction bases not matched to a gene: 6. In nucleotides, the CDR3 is TGTGCCACCAGCTTCGGGACAGGGGGCGGAGAGACCCAGTACTTC. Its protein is CATSFGTGGGETQYF.

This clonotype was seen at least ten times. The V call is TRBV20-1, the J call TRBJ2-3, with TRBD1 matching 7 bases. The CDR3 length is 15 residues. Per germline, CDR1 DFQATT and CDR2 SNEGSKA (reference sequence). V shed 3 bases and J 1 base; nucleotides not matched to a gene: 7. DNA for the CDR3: TGCAGTGCTAGCCGTATTGGACAGGGCACAGATACGCAGTATTTT. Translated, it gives CSASRIGQGTDTQYF.

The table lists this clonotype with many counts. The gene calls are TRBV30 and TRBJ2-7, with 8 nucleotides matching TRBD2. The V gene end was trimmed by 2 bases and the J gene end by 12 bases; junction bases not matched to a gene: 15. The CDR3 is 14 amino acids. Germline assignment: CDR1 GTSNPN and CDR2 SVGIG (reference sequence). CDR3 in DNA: TGTGCCTGGAGTCCCGGGGGGGGACTACGCCGTCCGTACTTC. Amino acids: CAWSPGGGLRRPYF.

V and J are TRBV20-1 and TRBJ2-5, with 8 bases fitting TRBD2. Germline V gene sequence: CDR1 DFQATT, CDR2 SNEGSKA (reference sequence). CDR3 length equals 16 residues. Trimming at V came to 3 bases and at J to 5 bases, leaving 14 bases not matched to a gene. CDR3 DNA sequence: TGCAGTGCTAGGGGGGGGGAAGCGGGAGTGCCGGAGACCCAGTACTTC. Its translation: CSARGGEAGVPETQYF.

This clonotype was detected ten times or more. In DNA, the CDR3 is TGTGCCAGCAGTTTGGGTCCCACCGTGAACACTGAAGCTTTCTTT. Its translation: CASSLGPTVNTEAFF. V and J are TRBV27 and TRBJ1-1; no definite D call. CDR1 and CDR2 from the germline V gene are MNHEY and SMNVEV (reference sequence). The CDR3 sequence is 15 residues long. Deletions cut 3 bases from V and 0 bases from J, with 11 bases between.

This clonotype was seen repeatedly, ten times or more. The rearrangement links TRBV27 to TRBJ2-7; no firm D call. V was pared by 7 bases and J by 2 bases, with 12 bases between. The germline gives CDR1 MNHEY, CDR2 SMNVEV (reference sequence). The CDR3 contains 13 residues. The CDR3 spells CASIPRPPYEQYF. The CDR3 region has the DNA TGTGCCAGCATACCTAGGCCGCCCTACGAGCAGTACTTC.

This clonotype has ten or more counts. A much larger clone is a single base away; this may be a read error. CDR3 nucleotides: TGTGTCAGCAGCCGCGGACTAGCGGGGAACAAAAACATTCAGTACTTC. Protein product: CVSSRGLAGNKNIQYF. The chain recombines TRBV7-2 with TRBJ2-4, with 12 positions matching TRBD2. Germline values: CDR1 SGHTA, CDR2 FQGNSA. The length of the CDR3 is 16 residues. The variable domain in full, with the rest retrieved from reference TRBV7-2 and TRBJ2-4, is GAGVSQSPSNKVTEKGKDVELRCDPISGHTALYWYRQSLGQGLEFLIYFQGNSAPDKSGLPSDRFSAERTGGSVSTLTIQRTQQEDSAVYLCVSSRGLAGNKNIQYFGAGTRLSVL.

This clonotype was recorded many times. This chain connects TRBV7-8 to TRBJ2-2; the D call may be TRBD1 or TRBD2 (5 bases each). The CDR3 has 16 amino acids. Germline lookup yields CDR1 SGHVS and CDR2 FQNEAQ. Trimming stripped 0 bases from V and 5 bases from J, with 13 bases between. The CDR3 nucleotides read TGTGCCAGCAGCTTAGCGCGGGTCAGGGAGACCGGGGAGCTGTTTTTT. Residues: CASSLARVRETGELFF. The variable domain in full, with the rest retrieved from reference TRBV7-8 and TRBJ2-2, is GAGVSQSPRYKVAKRGQDVALRCDPISGHVSLFWYQQALGQGPEFLTYFQNEAQLDKSGLPSDRFFAERPEGSVSTLKIQRTQQEDSAVYLCASSLARVRETGELFFGEGSRLTVL.

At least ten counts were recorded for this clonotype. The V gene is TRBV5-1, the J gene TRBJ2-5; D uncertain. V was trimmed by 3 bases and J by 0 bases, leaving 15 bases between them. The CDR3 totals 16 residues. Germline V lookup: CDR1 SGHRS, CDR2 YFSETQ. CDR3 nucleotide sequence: TGCGCCAGCAGCTCCTCCCGGGCAGGCTACCAAGAGACCCAGTACTTC. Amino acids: CASSSSRAGYQETQYF.

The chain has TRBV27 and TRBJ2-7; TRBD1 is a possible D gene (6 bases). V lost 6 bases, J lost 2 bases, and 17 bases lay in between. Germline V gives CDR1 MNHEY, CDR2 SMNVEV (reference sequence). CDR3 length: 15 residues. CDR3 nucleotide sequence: TGTGCCAGCAGGATAACGCCCGGGACAACCTACGAGCAGTACTTC. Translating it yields CASRITPGTTYEQYF.

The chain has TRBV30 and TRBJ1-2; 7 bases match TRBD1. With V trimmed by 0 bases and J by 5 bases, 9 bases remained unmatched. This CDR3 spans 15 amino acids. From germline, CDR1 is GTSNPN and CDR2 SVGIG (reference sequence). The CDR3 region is CAWSVGAGGGYGYTF. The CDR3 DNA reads TGTGCCTGGAGTGTCGGAGCAGGGGGAGGGTATGGCTACACCTTC. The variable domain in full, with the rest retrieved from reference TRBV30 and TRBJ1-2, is SQTIHQWPATLVQPVGSPLSLECTVEGTSNPNLYWYRQAAGRGLQLLFYSVGIGQISSEVPQNLSASRPQDRQFILSSKKLLLSDSGFYLCAWSVGAGGGYGYTFGSGTRLTVV.

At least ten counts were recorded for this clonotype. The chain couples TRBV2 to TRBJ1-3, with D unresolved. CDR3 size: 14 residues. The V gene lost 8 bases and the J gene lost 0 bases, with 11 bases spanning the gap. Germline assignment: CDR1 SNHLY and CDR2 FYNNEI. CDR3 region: CASRAGSSGNTIYF. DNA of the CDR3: TGTGCCAGCCGGGCGGGTAGCTCTGGAAACACCATATATTTT.

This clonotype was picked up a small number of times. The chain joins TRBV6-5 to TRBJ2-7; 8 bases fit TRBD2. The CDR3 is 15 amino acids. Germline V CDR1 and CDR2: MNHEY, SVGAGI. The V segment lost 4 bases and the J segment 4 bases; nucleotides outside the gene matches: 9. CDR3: CASSWDSGEFYEQYF. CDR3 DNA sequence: TGTGCCAGCAGTTGGGATAGCGGGGAGTTTTACGAGCAGTACTTC.

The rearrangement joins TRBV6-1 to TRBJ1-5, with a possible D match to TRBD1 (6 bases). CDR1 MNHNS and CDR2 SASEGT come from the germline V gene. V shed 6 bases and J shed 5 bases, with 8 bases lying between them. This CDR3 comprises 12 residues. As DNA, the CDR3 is TGTGCCAGCAGACAGGGTGATCAGCCCCAGCATTTT. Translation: CASRQGDQPQHF.

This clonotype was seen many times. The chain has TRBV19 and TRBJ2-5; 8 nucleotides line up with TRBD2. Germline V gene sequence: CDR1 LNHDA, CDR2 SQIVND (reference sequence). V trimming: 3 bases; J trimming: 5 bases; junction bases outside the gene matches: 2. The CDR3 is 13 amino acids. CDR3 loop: CASSIPGGETQYF. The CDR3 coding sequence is TGTGCCAGTAGTATTCCGGGGGGGGAGACCCAGTACTTC.

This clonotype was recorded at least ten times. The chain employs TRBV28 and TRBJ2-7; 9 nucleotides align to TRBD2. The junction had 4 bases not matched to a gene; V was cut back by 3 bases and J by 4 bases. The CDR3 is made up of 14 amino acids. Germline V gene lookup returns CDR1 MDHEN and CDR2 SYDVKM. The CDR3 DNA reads TGTGCCAGCAGTTTGCCTAGCGGGATATACGAGCAGTACTTC. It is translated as CASSLPSGIYEQYF.

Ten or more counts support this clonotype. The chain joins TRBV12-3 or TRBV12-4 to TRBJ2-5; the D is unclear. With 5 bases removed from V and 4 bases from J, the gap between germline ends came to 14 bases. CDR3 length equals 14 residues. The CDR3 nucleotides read TGTGCCAGCAGTCCTCAGGATTTACGAGAGACCCAGTACTTC. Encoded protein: CASSPQDLRETQYF.

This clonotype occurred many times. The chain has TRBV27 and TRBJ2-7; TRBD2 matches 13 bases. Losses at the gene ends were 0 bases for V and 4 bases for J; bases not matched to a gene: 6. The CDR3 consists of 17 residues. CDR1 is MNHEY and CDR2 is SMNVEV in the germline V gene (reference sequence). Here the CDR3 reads CASSLSGLAGTQYEQYF. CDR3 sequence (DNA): TGTGCCAGCAGTTTATCGGGACTAGCGGGAACCCAATACGAGCAGTACTTC.